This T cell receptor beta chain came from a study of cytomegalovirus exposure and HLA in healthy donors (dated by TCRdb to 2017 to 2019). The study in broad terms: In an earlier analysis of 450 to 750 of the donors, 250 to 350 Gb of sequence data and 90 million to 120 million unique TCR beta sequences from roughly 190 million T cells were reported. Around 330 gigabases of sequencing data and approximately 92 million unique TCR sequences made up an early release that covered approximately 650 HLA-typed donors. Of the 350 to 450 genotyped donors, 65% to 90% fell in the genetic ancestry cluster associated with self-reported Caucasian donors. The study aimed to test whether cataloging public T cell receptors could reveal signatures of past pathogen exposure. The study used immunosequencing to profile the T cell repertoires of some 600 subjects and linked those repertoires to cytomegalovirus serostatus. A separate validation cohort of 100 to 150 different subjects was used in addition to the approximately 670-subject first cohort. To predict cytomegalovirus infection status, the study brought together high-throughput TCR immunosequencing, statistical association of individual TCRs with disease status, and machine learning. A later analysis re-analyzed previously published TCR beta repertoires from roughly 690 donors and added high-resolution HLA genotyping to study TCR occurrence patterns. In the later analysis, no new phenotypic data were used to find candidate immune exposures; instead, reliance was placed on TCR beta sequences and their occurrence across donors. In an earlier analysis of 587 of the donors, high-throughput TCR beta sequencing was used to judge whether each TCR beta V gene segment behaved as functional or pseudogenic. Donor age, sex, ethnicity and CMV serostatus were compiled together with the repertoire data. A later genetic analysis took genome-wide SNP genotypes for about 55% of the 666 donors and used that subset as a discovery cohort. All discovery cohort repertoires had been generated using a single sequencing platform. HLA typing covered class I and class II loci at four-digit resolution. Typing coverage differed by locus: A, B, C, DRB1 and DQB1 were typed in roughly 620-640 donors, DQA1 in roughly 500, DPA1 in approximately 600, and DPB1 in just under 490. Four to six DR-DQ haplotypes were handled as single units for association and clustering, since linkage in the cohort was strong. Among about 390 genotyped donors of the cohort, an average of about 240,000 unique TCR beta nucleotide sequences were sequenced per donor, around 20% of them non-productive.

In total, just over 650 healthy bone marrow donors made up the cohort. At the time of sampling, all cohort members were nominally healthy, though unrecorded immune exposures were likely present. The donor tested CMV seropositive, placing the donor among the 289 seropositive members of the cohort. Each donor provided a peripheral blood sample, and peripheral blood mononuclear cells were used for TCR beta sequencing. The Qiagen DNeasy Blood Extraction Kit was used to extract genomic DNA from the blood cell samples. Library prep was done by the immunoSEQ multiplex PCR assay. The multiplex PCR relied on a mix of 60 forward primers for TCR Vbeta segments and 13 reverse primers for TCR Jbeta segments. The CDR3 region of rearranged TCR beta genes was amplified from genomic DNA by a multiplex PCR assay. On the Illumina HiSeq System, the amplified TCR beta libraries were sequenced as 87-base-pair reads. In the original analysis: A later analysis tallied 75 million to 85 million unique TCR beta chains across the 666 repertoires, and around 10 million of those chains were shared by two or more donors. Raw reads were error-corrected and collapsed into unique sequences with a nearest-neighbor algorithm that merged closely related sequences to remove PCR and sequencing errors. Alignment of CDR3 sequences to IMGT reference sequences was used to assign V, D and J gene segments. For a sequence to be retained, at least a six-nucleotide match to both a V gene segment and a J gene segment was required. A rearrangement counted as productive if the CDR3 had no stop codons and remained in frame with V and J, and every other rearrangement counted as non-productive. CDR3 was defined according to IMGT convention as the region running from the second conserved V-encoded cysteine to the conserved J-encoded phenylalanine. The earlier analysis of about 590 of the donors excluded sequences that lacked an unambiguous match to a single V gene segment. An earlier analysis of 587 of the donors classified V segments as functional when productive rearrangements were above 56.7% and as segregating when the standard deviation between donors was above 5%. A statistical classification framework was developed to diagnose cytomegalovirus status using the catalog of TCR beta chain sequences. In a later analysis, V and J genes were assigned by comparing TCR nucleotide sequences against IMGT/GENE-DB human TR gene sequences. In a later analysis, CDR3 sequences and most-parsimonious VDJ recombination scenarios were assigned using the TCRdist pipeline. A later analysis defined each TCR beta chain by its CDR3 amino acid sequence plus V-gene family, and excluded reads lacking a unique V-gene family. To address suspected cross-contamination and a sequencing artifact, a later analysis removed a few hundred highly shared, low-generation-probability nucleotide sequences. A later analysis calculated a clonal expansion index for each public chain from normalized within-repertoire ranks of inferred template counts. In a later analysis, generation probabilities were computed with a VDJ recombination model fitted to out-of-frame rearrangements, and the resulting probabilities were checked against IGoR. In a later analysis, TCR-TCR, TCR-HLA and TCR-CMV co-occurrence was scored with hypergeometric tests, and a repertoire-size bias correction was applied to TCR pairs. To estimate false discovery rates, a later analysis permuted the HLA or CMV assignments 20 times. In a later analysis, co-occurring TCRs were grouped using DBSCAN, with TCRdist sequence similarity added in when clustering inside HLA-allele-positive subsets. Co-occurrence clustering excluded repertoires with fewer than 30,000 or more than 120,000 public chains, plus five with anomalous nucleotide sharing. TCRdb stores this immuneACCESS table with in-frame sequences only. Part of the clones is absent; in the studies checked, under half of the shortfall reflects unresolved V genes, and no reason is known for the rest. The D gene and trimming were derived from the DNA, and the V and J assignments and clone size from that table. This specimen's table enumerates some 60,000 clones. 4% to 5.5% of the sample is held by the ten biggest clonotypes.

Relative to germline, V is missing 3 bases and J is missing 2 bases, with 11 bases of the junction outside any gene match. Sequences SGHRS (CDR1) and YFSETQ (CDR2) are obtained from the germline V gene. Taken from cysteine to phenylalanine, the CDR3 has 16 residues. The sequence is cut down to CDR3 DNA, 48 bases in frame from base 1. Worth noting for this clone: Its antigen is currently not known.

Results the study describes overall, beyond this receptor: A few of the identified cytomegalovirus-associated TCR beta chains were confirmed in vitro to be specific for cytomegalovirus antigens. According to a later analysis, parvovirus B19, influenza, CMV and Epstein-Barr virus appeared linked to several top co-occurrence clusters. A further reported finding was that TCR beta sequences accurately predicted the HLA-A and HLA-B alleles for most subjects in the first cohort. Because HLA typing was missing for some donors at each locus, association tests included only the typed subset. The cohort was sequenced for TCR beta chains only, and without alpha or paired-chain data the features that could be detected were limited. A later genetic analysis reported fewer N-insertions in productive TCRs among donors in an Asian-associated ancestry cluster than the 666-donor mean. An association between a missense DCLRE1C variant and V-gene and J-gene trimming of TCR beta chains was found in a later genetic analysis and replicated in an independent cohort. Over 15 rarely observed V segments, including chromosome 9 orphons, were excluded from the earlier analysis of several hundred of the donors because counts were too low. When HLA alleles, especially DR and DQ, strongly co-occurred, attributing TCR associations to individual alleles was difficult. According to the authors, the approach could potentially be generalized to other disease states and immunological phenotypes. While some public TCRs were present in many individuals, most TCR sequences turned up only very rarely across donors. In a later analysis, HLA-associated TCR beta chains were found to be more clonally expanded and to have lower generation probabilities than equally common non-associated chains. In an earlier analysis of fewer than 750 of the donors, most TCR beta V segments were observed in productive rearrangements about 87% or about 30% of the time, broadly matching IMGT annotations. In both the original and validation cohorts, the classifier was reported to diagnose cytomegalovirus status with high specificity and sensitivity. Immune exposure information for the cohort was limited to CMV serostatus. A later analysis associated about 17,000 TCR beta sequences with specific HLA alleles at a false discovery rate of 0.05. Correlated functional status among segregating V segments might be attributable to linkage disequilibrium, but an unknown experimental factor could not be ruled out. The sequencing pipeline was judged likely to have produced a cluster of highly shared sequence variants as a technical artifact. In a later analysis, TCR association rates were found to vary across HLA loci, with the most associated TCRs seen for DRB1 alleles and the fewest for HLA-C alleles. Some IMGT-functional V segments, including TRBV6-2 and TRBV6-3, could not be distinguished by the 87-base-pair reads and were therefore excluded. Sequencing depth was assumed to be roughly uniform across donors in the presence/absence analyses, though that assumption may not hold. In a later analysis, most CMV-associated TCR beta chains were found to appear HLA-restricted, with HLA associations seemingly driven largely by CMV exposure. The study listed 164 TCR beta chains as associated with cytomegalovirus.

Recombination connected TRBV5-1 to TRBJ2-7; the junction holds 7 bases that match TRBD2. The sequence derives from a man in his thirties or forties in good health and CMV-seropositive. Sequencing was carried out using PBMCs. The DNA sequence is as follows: TGCGCCAGCAGCTCGGAACTAGCGCTCAGCGCCTACGAGCAGTACTTC. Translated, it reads CASSSELALSAYEQYF.